Listed below are T cell receptor beta chains from one sample, sequenced in a study of blood T cell repertoires in COVID-19. TCRdb keeps only in-frame clones here, not all; method: immunoSEQ multiplex PCR. The data show roughly 410,000 clones, 80% to 90% seen once. Sequencing input: peripheral blood. Receptor source: a woman aged 55-69 years with COVID-19, enrolled during active disease. Each CDR3 is given with its conserved first and last residue. The order of the fields is CDR3 DNA, CDR3 protein, J gene, clone size, D gene, V gene. The D gene is left open where the match is weak. Only part of the rows carry a size: once, few, many, or a class if the clone is expanded.

TGCGCCAGCAGTGAGGGTAGCTCCTACGAGCAGTACTTC,CASSEGSSYEQYF,TRBJ2-7,-,-,TRBV10-1
TGTGCCATCAGTGGACAGCCTAGCAATCAGCCCCAGCATTTT,CAISGQPSNQPQHF,TRBJ1-5,-,-,TRBV10-3
TGTGCCAGCAGCACCCCCATAGGGCGGGGAAACTATGGCTACACCTTC,CASSTPIGRGNYGYTF,TRBJ1-2,once,-,TRBV5-4
TGCGCCAGCAGCCAACCACGCCGTGGGCAGTTCGGGAACACTGAAGCTTTCTTT,CASSQPRRGQFGNTEAFF,TRBJ1-1,-,-,TRBV4-1
TGTGCCAGCAGTCGGGGGAAGTATCTGAATTCACCCCTCCACTTT,CASSRGKYLNSPLHF,TRBJ1-6,few,-,TRBV3-1/TRBV3-2
TGTGCCAGCACTGGGGGGGCAGGGGGACAGGGAAAACTGTTTTTT,CASTGGAGGQGKLFF,TRBJ1-4,-,TRBD1,TRBV6-5
TGTGCCAGCAGCGCGTCCAGGGGCAACACTGAAGCTTTCTTT,CASSASRGNTEAFF,TRBJ1-1,few,-,TRBV9
TGTGCCAGCAGCCGGGTTTGGGCAGGGGGACAGCCCCAGCATTTT,CASSRVWAGGQPQHF,TRBJ1-5,-,TRBD1,TRBV6-5
TGTGCCAGCGAGGGGAACACTGAAGCTTTCTTT,CASEGNTEAFF,TRBJ1-1,-,-,TRBV7-8
TGTGCCATCCGACTAACAGCGGGGGGCTCCTACAATGAGCAGTTCTTC,CAIRLTAGGSYNEQFF,TRBJ2-1,once,TRBD2,TRBV28
TGTGCCAGCAGCCCCATAGATTGGGGCGGATACACTGAAGCTTTCTTT,CASSPIDWGGYTEAFF,TRBJ1-1,-,-,TRBV7-9
TGTGCCAGTAGTATGGGGGGATCGGGAGGCATGAACACTGAAGCTTTCTTT,CASSMGGSGGMNTEAFF,TRBJ1-1,-,-,TRBV19
TGCGCCAGCAGCTTGGCCGTGGGAAGCGGGGGGGCTTTCTTT,CASSLAVGSGGAFF,TRBJ1-1,-,-,TRBV5-1
TGTGCCAGCAGCGGGACAGCTGATTCACCCCTCCACTTT,CASSGTADSPLHF,TRBJ1-6,-,TRBD1,TRBV12-3/TRBV12-4
TGTGCCAGCAGTGTCCTAGCGGGGGACAATGAGCAGTTCTTC,CASSVLAGDNEQFF,TRBJ2-1,-,TRBD2,TRBV7-3
TGTGCCAGCAGCTCCCCCCAGGGTTACTATGGCTACACCTTC,CASSSPQGYYGYTF,TRBJ1-2,-,-,TRBV28